This entry lists 17 T cell receptor beta chains sequenced from one sample in a study of identical twins. Each CDR3 protein gets one entry after TCRdb re-called the 5' RACE reads with MiXCR. The data contain roughly 700,000 distinct CDR3 sequences, approximately 9% of them singletons. These same records also appear under a second study, on yellow fever vaccine responses in identical twins.

The sample consisted of PBMCs. The receptors here all came from a woman aged 18-29 years in good health.

The chain joins TRBV30 to TRBJ2-1; no clear D gene. The V end was cut by 5 bases, the J end by 8 bases, with 10 bases between. Germline V gene sequence: CDR1 GTSNPN, CDR2 SVGIG (reference sequence). The CDR3 is made up of 11 amino acids. The CDR3 DNA reads TGTGCCTGGTCAACTACGGATGAGCAGTTCTTC. Translation gives CAWSTTDEQFF.

This chain connects TRBV7-9 to TRBJ2-7; D gene ambiguous. This CDR3 has 14 residues. CDR1 is SEHNR and CDR2 is FQNEAQ in the germline V gene (reference sequence). Trimming removed 3 bases from V and 2 bases from J, with 11 bases in between. The chain's CDR3 is CASSFQGIPYEQYF. DNA of the CDR3: TGTGCCAGCAGCTTTCAAGGGATCCCCTACGAGCAGTACTTC.

This rearrangement joins TRBV9 to TRBJ2-2; tentatively, D is TRBD1 or TRBD2 (5 bases each). The CDR3 spans 14 residues. CDR1 is SGDLS and CDR2 is YYNGEE in the germline V gene. V lost 1 base and J 4 bases, leaving 8 bases between the germline ends. CDR3 sequence (DNA): TGTGCCAGCAGCGTATCAGGGACCACCGGGGAGCTGTTTTTT. Residues: CASSVSGTTGELFF.

At least ten counts were recorded for this clonotype. One end of the junction is discordant with germline, which a read error may explain. The chain recombines TRBV29-1 with TRBJ2-1; the match to TRBD2 covers 10 bases. The V gene's germline CDR1 is SQVTM and CDR2 ANQGSEA. This CDR3 spans 14 amino acids. CDR3 amino acids: CSVDRSGLAGEESF. CDR3 in DNA: TGCAGCGTTGACCGATCGGGCCTAGCGGGAGAAGAGTCCTTC.

This clonotype occurred many times. The gene calls are TRBV5-1 and TRBJ2-1, with a tentative D call TRBD2 (5 bases). V was trimmed by 4 bases and J by 3 bases, leaving 14 bases between them. This CDR3 has 15 amino acids. Germline-derived CDR1 and CDR2 are SGHRS and YFSETQ. The CDR3 loop reads CASSPPFGSYNEQFF. Here the CDR3 DNA reads TGCGCCAGCAGCCCCCCCTTTGGGAGCTACAATGAGCAGTTCTTC.

The genes are TRBV20-1 and TRBJ2-1; 12 bases fit TRBD2. CDR3 length equals 17 residues. V was clipped by 6 bases and J by 4 bases; unmatched bases: 13. Germline V lookup: CDR1 DFQATT, CDR2 SNEGSKA (reference sequence). CDR3 nucleotides: TGCAGTGCAAAGTCGGCTAGCGGGAGGGCCCCATACAATGAGCAGTTCTTC. Amino acid sequence: CSAKSASGRAPYNEQFF.

This clonotype was counted only a few times. The V gene is TRBV10-2, the J gene TRBJ2-7, with TRBD1 matching 8 bases. CDR1 is WSHSY, CDR2 SAAADI, per germline. The CDR3 is made up of 15 amino acids. Trimming at V came to 0 bases and at J to 3 bases, leaving 4 bases not matched to a gene. CDR3 sequence reads: CASSESDRAHYEQYF. The CDR3 DNA follows: TGCGCCAGCAGTGAGTCGGACAGGGCACACTACGAGCAGTACTTC.

V gene TRBV5-1 combines with J gene TRBJ2-7; 9 positions agree with TRBD2. The CDR3 has 16 residues. Germline assignment: CDR1 SGHRS and CDR2 YFSETQ. The V and J ends lost 1 base and 3 bases, in that order; junction bases with no gene match: 8. CDR3 coding DNA: TGCGCCAGCAGCTTGTTTCTAGCGGGAAACGACTACGAGCAGTACTTC. Its translation: CASSLFLAGNDYEQYF.

This clonotype was seen more than once but under ten times. The chain couples TRBV5-1 to TRBJ2-6; 9 bases align to TRBD1. Germline-derived CDR1 and CDR2 are SGHRS and YFSETQ. CDR3 length: 17 residues. V was pared by 4 bases and J by 0 bases, with 5 bases of the junction left unmatched. The DNA for the CDR3 is TGCGCCAGCAGCCTAGGGACAGGGACCTCTGGGGCCAACGTCCTGACTTTC. This encodes CASSLGTGTSGANVLTF.

On this clonotype: A read error is possible here, since a much larger clone lies one base away. The gene calls are TRBV28 and TRBJ2-6; D remains unclear. CDR3 length: 15 residues. Germline CDR1 is MDHEN and CDR2 is SYDVKM. Trimming took off 8 bases at V and 0 bases at J, with 11 bases between the two ends. As DNA, the CDR3 is TGTGCCAGCGGTATCTTGCGCTCTGGGGCCAACGTCCTGACTTTC. It is translated as CASGILRSGANVLTF. The variable domain in full, completed from reference TRBV28 and TRBJ2-6, reads DVKVTQSSRYLVKRTGEKVFLECVQDMDHENMFWYRQDPGLGLRLIYFSYDVKMKEKGDIPEGYSVSREKKERFSLILESASTNQTSMYLCASGILRSGANVLTFGAGSRLTVL.

The chain links TRBV27 to TRBJ2-3, with 14 bases that match TRBD2. V shed 2 bases and J 2 bases; nucleotides not matched to a gene: 6. This CDR3 spans 18 amino acids. The germline V gene has CDR1 MNHEY and CDR2 SMNVEV (reference sequence). The CDR3 region is CASSLVGLAGASTDTQYF. The CDR3 DNA sequence: TGTGCCAGCAGTTTAGTGGGACTAGCGGGGGCCTCCACAGATACGCAGTATTTT.

This clonotype was seen more than once but under ten times. The V gene is TRBV7-2, the J gene TRBJ2-3, with 10 bases aligning to TRBD2. Germline values: CDR1 SGHTA, CDR2 FQGNSA. This CDR3 has 17 amino acids. The ends lost 6 bases at V and 2 bases at J; junction bases unmatched: 11. Here the CDR3 DNA reads TGTGCCAGCAGACCATCCAGGACTAGCGGATCCACAGATACGCAGTATTTT. Amino acids: CASRPSRTSGSTDTQYF.

This clonotype was recorded a few times. This chain connects TRBV12-3 or TRBV12-4 to TRBJ2-7; 10 nucleotides align to TRBD1. The CDR3 is made up of 15 amino acids. J gave up 4 bases and V 6 bases, and 9 bases lay outside the gene matches. The CDR3, as DNA: TGTGCCAGCAGGCCCGGGACAGGGGTGGGTTACGAGCAGTACTTC. Translated, it gives CASRPGTGVGYEQYF.

This clonotype was seen only a few times. This chain joins TRBV7-2 and TRBJ2-7; possibly TRBD2 for D (5 bases). The CDR3 totals 14 residues. V lost 1 base to trimming and J lost 3 bases, with 10 bases between them. Looked up from germline, CDR1 is SGHTA and CDR2 is FQGNSA. The CDR3 protein is CASSLELVNYEQYF. CDR3 sequence (DNA): TGTGCCAGCAGCTTAGAACTAGTGAACTACGAGCAGTACTTC.

This clonotype was observed a few times. The genes are TRBV7-9 and TRBJ2-5; 8 bases are shared with TRBD2. V shed 3 bases, J shed 2 bases, and the junction held 5 bases outside the gene matches. Germline CDR1 is SEHNR and CDR2 is FQNEAQ (reference sequence). This CDR3 comprises 15 residues. The CDR3 loop reads CASSLSSGKQETQYF. In nucleotides, the CDR3 is TGTGCCAGCAGCTTGAGTAGCGGGAAACAAGAGACCCAGTACTTC.

This clonotype showed up just a few times. The V gene is TRBV7-2, the J gene TRBJ2-7, with D maybe TRBD1 (5 bases). Germline CDR1 SGHTA, CDR2 FQGNSA. The V end lost 3 bases, the J end lost 8 bases, and 11 bases lay between the germline ends. CDR3 length: 12 residues. CDR3 DNA: TGTGCCAGCAGCTTCCCCGACAGTAAGCAGTACTTC. This sequence encodes CASSFPDSKQYF.

The chain uses TRBV7-9 and TRBJ2-7; no clear D. CDR1 is SEHNR, CDR2 FQNEAQ, per germline (reference sequence). Trimming removed 0 bases from V and 6 bases from J, with 21 bases in between. The CDR3 sequence is 17 residues long. CDR3 loop: CASSLAGRGPFHVEQYF. DNA of the CDR3: TGTGCCAGCAGCTTAGCGGGCAGAGGACCATTCCATGTCGAGCAGTACTTC.